Following are 27 T cell receptor beta chains from one sample sequenced in a study of vaccination and CD4 T cells after COVID-19. No antigen is known for these receptors. Sequence data for DNA of cultured CD4+ T cells were generated by the Oncomine TCR Beta short-read assay. TCRdb re-called the PCR reads through MiXCR, storing one row per CDR3 protein. Among about 14,000 distinct CDR3 sequences listed, around 50% were seen once. Treatment denoted: 10-day PBMC culture with coronavirus spike peptide pools or control peptides (ViraFEST assay). The sequences come from cultured CD4+ T cells from blood, collected after SARS-CoV-2 vaccination. The receptor set was obtained from a human donor with COVID-19.

V is TRBV20-1 and J is TRBJ2-3; 7 bases align to TRBD1. The trim removed 6 bases at V and 2 bases at J, leaving 11 bases unmatched. CDR1 is DFQATT and CDR2 is SNEGSKA in the germline V gene (reference sequence). There are 15 residues in the CDR3. The CDR3, as DNA: TGCAGTGCAGAGTCAGGGGGAAAGGTCACAGATACGCAGTATTTT. Translated: CSAESGGKVTDTQYF.

The chain carries TRBV27 and TRBJ2-2, with TRBD2 matching 8 bases. Germline V CDR1 and CDR2: MNHEY, SMNVEV (reference sequence). V lost 7 bases and J lost 2; bases outside the gene matches: 9. The CDR3 spans 16 residues. As DNA, the CDR3 is TGTGCCAGCAACGGGAGGGGTAGAGGTAACACCGGGGAGCTGTTTTTT. Amino acid sequence: CASNGRGRGNTGELFF.

This clonotype has a handful of counts. The chain carries TRBV10-3 and TRBJ1-2; 9 bases align to TRBD1. The germline gives CDR1 ENHRY, CDR2 SYGVKD. Trimming at V came to 6 bases and at J to 8 bases, leaving 4 bases not matched to a gene. This CDR3 comprises 12 residues. The CDR3 reads CAISLQGAGYTF. CDR3 nucleotides: TGTGCCATCAGCCTACAGGGGGCCGGCTACACCTTC.

The genes are TRBV10-2 and TRBJ2-1, with TRBD2 identical over 9 bases. The germline V gene has CDR1 WSHSY and CDR2 SAAADI. The CDR3 spans 14 residues. V was clipped by 4 bases and J by 8 bases; unmatched bases: 6. CDR3 region: CASSAAGGLHEQFF. The CDR3 coding sequence is TGCGCCAGCAGTGCGGCGGGGGGGTTGCATGAGCAGTTCTTC.

V is TRBV14 and J is TRBJ1-1; 11 positions agree with TRBD1. CDR3 length equals 14 residues. The V gene's germline CDR1 is SGHDN and CDR2 FVKESK. The V gene end was trimmed by 1 base and the J gene end by 6 bases; junction bases not matched to a gene: 1. CDR3 bases: TGTGCCAGCAGCCAAGCGGGACAGGGGGCTGAAGCTTTCTTT. It translates to CASSQAGQGAEAFF.

This clonotype was seen more than once but under ten times. V usage is TRBV12-3 or TRBV12-4 and J usage is TRBJ2-3, with 10 bases matching TRBD1. The length of the CDR3 is 14 residues. V lost 7 bases and J lost 1; bases outside the gene matches: 2. The chain's CDR3 is CASNDRGRTDTQYF. The DNA of the CDR3 is TGTGCCAGCAACGACAGGGGGCGCACAGATACGCAGTATTTT.

V gene TRBV20-1 combines with J gene TRBJ1-1, with D uncertain. Deletions cut 0 bases from V and 1 base from J, with 9 bases between. The CDR3 is 14 residues long. Germline V CDR1 and CDR2: DFQATT, SNEGSKA (reference sequence). The CDR3 reads CSAREGTPNTEAFF. The CDR3 nucleotides read TGCAGTGCTAGAGAGGGCACCCCGAACACTGAAGCTTTCTTT.

This sequence joins TRBV11-3 and TRBJ2-3; D may be TRBD1 or TRBD2 (5 bases each). V was trimmed by 1 base and J by 1 base, leaving 18 bases between them. Germline V gene data show CDR1 as SGHNT and CDR2 as YENEEA. There are 18 residues in the CDR3. The CDR3 bases are TGTGCCAGCAGCTTAGCCAGGACACCGACTACCCGCACAGATACGCAGTATTTT. It translates to CASSLARTPTTRTDTQYF.

This chain links TRBV19 with TRBJ2-6; perhaps TRBD1 as D (5 bases). The CDR3 contains 14 residues. With 7 bases removed from V and 2 bases from J, the gap between germline ends came to 9 bases. Looked up from germline, CDR1 is LNHDA and CDR2 is SQIVND (reference sequence). CDR3 in DNA: TGTGCCAGTAAGGGGTTCCCTGGGGCCAACGTCCTGACTTTC. Its translation: CASKGFPGANVLTF.

Only a few counts were recorded for this clonotype. The chain couples TRBV7-2 to TRBJ2-7, with D possibly being TRBD2 (5 bases). The ends were cut back, 5 bases at V and 6 bases at J, with 14 bases in the middle. The CDR3 has 13 residues. Germline CDR1 and CDR2: SGHTA and FQGNSA. The CDR3 nucleotides read TGTGCCAGCAGCGTAGGATACGCGGGCGAGCAGTACTTC. This translates into CASSVGYAGEQYF. Full variable domain (outside the CDR3, taken from reference TRBV7-2 and TRBJ2-7): GAGVSQSPSNKVTEKGKDVELRCDPISGHTALYWYRQSLGQGLEFLIYFQGNSAPDKSGLPSDRFSAERTGGSVSTLTIQRTQQEDSAVYLCASSVGYAGEQYFGPGTRLTVT.

The chain carries TRBV7-6 and TRBJ2-3; D is undetermined. Germline CDR1 is SGHVS and CDR2 is FNYEAQ. V gave up 0 bases and J gave up 1 base, with 5 bases separating them. This CDR3 is built from 14 residues. CDR3 sequence (DNA): TGTGCCAGCAGCTTAGCGGCCCGCACAGATACGCAGTATTTT. This encodes CASSLAARTDTQYF.

This chain links TRBV20-1 with TRBJ2-7; TRBD1 agrees at 12 bases. Per the germline V gene, CDR1 is DFQATT and CDR2 is SNEGSKA (reference sequence). This CDR3 region has 16 residues. The V gene end was trimmed by 0 bases and the J gene end by 5 bases; junction bases not matched to a gene: 8. The CDR3 reads CSARDQGGTGGHEQYF. For the CDR3, the DNA is TGCAGTGCTAGAGATCAGGGTGGGACAGGGGGCCACGAGCAGTACTTC.

In its sample, this clonotype is medium-sized. The rearrangement uses TRBV23-1 and TRBJ1-1; 7 bases match TRBD1. Being an ORF, TRBV23-1 has a function that is uncertain. The CDR3 loop spans 16 amino acids. V was pared by 2 bases and J by 4 bases, with 10 bases of the junction left unmatched. The DNA of the CDR3 is TGCGCCAGCAGTCAACCAAAAACAGGGGAGAGCACTGAAGCTTTCTTT. Translating it yields CASSQPKTGESTEAFF.

This clonotype is labeled as large. The chain couples TRBV4-3 to TRBJ1-2; D gene unclear. The CDR3 contains 16 residues. The V and J ends lost 1 base and 4 bases respectively, with 16 bases between them. Germline V gene lookup returns CDR1 LGHNA and CDR2 YSLEER. As DNA, the CDR3 is TGCGCCAGCAGCCAAGGTGATTGGTCAGACGGCTATGGCTACACCTTC. Its protein product is CASSQGDWSDGYGYTF.

A few counts support this clonotype. The V call is TRBV20-1, the J call TRBJ1-2; 7 bases agree with TRBD1. The V gene end was trimmed by 1 base and the J gene end by 0 bases; junction bases not matched to a gene: 11. CDR1 and CDR2 (germline): DFQATT, SNEGSKA (reference sequence). CDR3 length: 17 amino acids. CDR3 protein: CSARGRDSPFANYGYTF. CDR3 bases: TGCAGTGCTAGAGGGAGGGACAGCCCTTTTGCTAACTATGGCTACACCTTC.

The rearrangement joins TRBV6-1 to TRBJ2-3; D is ambiguous. The ends were cut back, 4 bases at V and 1 base at J, with 15 bases in the middle. The CDR3 length is 16 residues. The germline gives CDR1 MNHNS, CDR2 SASEGT. CDR3 residues: CASSAQVLGGTDTQYF. The CDR3 coding sequence is TGTGCCAGCAGTGCCCAAGTTCTGGGCGGCACAGATACGCAGTATTTT.

CDR3 bases: TGCAGTGCTTGGGACAGCCGGAATCAGCCCCAGCATTTT. Its translation: CSAWDSRNQPQHF. The J gene is TRBJ1-5, the V gene TRBV20-1; TRBD1 matches 7 bases. V gave up 5 bases and J gave up 4 bases; unmatched junction bases: 5. CDR1 and CDR2 from the germline V gene are DFQATT and SNEGSKA (reference sequence). The CDR3 loop spans 13 amino acids.

This clonotype has a handful of counts. In DNA form, the CDR3 reads TGTGCCAGCAGCCCGGACTCCCTTGGCACAGATACGCAGTATTTT. Its protein is CASSPDSLGTDTQYF. This chain joins TRBV7-2 and TRBJ2-3; D might be TRBD2 (5 bases). The CDR3 extends over 15 amino acids. Germline-derived CDR1 and CDR2 are SGHTA and FQGNSA. The V and J ends lost 5 bases and 1 base respectively, with 13 bases between them.

The chain recombines TRBV28 with TRBJ1-5; D gene uncertain. CDR3 size: 13 residues. Deletions cut 6 bases from V and 0 bases from J, with 6 bases between. Germline values: CDR1 MDHEN, CDR2 SYDVKM. CDR3 nucleotides: TGTGCCAGCAGAGGTGGTAGCAATCAGCCCCAGCATTTT. Translating it yields CASRGGSNQPQHF.

The chain recombines TRBV28 with TRBJ1-2, with D unclear. The CDR3 extends over 13 amino acids. Trimming took 5 bases from V and 5 from J, leaving 12 bases between them. The germline CDR1 and CDR2 sequences are MDHEN and SYDVKM. The CDR3 loop reads CASSERTPYGYTF. CDR3 DNA sequence: TGTGCCAGCAGTGAGAGGACTCCTTATGGCTACACCTTC.

The chain joins TRBV28 to TRBJ1-1; D unresolved. The CDR3 length is 14 residues. Germline CDR1 reads MDHEN; CDR2 reads SYDVKM. Trimming pared 5 bases from V and 1 base from J, leaving 11 bases between. CDR3 sequence reads: CASSVTRTNTEAFF. As DNA, the CDR3 is TGTGCCAGCAGTGTGACACGGACGAACACTGAAGCTTTCTTT.

The V call is TRBV24-1, the J call TRBJ2-1; 15 bases are a match to TRBD2. This CDR3 spans 16 amino acids. The V segment lost 4 bases and the J segment 7 bases; nucleotides outside the gene matches: 4. The germline gives CDR1 KGHDR, CDR2 SFDVKD. CDR3 amino acids: CATSERTSGGANEQFF. CDR3 sequence (DNA): TGTGCCACCAGTGAACGGACTAGCGGGGGGGCAAATGAGCAGTTCTTC.

This clonotype came up a few times. The rearrangement uses TRBV6-1 and TRBJ2-1, with TRBD2 identical over 11 bases. This CDR3 comprises 13 residues. The ends lost 6 bases at V and 10 bases at J; junction bases unmatched: 5. CDR1 is MNHNS, CDR2 SASEGT, per germline. The CDR3 DNA sequence: TGTGCCAGCAGGAGGGGACTAGCGGAGGAGCAGTTCTTC. It translates to CASRRGLAEEQFF.

The rearrangement joins TRBV11-3 to TRBJ1-1; no definite D call. Germline V gene sequence: CDR1 SGHNT, CDR2 YENEEA. The CDR3 sequence is 11 residues long. Between the trimmed V and J ends, which lost 8 bases and 7 bases, there was a span of 11 bases. The CDR3 sequence is CASGPRGEAFF. In DNA, the CDR3 is TGTGCCAGCGGGCCTCGGGGTGAAGCTTTCTTT.

The chain joins TRBV20-1 to TRBJ1-2; TRBD1 might be the D (5 bases). Trimming shortened V by 4 bases and J by 4 bases, and 25 bases separated the two germline ends. This CDR3 spans 17 amino acids. In germline, CDR1 is DFQATT, CDR2 SNEGSKA (reference sequence). The CDR3 region has the DNA TGCAGTGCTACCGCCCCGGGCGGGGGGGGAAGGTCCTATGGCTACACCTTC. Translating it yields CSATAPGGGGRSYGYTF.

V usage is TRBV11-2 and J usage is TRBJ1-2; D is uncertain. V lost 1 base and J 4 bases, leaving 7 bases between the germline ends. From germline, CDR1 is SGHAT and CDR2 FQNNGV. This CDR3 spans 13 amino acids. CDR3 amino acids: CASSLGGSYGYTF. CDR3 coding DNA: TGTGCCAGCAGCTTAGGCGGCTCCTATGGCTACACCTTC.

The table lists this clonotype with a few counts. V gene TRBV6-1 combines with J gene TRBJ2-5; no clear D. The ends were cut back, 11 bases at V and 7 bases at J, with 14 bases in the middle. Germline V gene sequence: CDR1 MNHNS, CDR2 SASEGT. The CDR3 has 11 residues. CDR3 bases: TGTGCCGCTGGCTCGGGTGCGACCCAGTACTTC. This gives the protein CAAGSGATQYF.